The 28 T cell receptor beta chains in this list originate from one sample, sequenced in a study of control samples from healthy donors and cancer patients (dated by TCRdb to the early 2020s). Library generation was performed with the immunoSEQ multiplex PCR assay. Held by TCRdb, this immuneACCESS table contains in-frame sequences only and omits some clones. Under half of the omission traces to an unresolved V gene where checked; the cause of the rest is unknown. The sample table records 120,000 to 150,000 clones; approximately 86% of these occur just once. Roughly 10% of the sample belongs to the ten largest clones. Specimen: blood. All receptors derive from a woman in her 30s in good health.

The gene calls are TRBV9 and TRBJ1-4; tentative D call: TRBD1 (6 bases). Germline CDR1 is SGDLS and CDR2 is YYNGEE. V was shortened by 0 bases and J by 5 bases, with 11 bases between the two germline ends. This CDR3 has 15 amino acids. CDR3 DNA sequence: TGTGCCAGCAGCGTAGAAGGGACACCAAATGAAAAACTGTTTTTT. Amino acids: CASSVEGTPNEKLFF.

This chain links TRBV9 with TRBJ2-2; D might be TRBD2 (5 bases). The CDR3 length is 13 residues. Looked up from germline, CDR1 is SGDLS and CDR2 is YYNGEE. The V end was cut by 3 bases, the J end by 5 bases, with 8 bases between. CDR3 DNA sequence: TGTGCCAGCAGCGGGAGGAGTACCGGGGAGCTGTTTTTT. It translates to CASSGRSTGELFF.

This clone was recorded only once. J is TRBJ2-7 and V is TRBV28; a weak D match, TRBD2 (6 bases). This CDR3 is built from 13 residues. Germline CDR1 is MDHEN and CDR2 is SYDVKM. Deletions cut 8 bases from V and 2 bases from J, with 13 bases between. The CDR3 coding sequence is TGTGCCAGCGGGTGGAGGGGCCCCTACGAGCAGTACTTC. This translates into CASGWRGPYEQYF.

The chain uses TRBV30 and TRBJ2-7; D is possibly TRBD1 or TRBD2 (6 bases each). The CDR3 is 14 residues long. The V and J ends lost 0 bases and 7 bases respectively, with 16 bases between them. Germline CDR1 reads GTSNPN; CDR2 reads SVGIG (reference sequence). CDR3 nucleotide sequence: TGTGCCTGGAGTGTACTTTCGGGGGCCGGAGAGCAGTACTTC. Translating it yields CAWSVLSGAGEQYF.

The chain recombines TRBV9 with TRBJ1-2, with unresolved D. Per germline, CDR1 SGDLS and CDR2 YYNGEE. The CDR3 length is 15 residues. V lost 3 bases to trimming and J lost 2 bases, with 14 bases between them. CDR3: CASSARYRSNYGYTF. The CDR3 bases are TGTGCCAGCAGCGCCCGATACCGTTCGAACTATGGCTACACCTTC. Variable domain in full (rest from reference TRBV9 and TRBJ1-2): DSGVTQTPKHLITATGQRVTLRCSPRSGDLSVYWYQQSLDQGLQFLIQYYNGEERAKGNILERFSAQQFPDLHSELNLSSLELGDSALYFCASSARYRSNYGYTFGSGTRLTVV.

The gene calls are TRBV18 and TRBJ2-7; 14 nucleotides agree with TRBD2. Germline V gives CDR1 KGHSH, CDR2 LQKENI. V lost 5 bases and J lost 5; bases outside the gene matches: 8. This CDR3 comprises 16 residues. This CDR3 reads CASSSGTSGRLHEQYF. The CDR3, as DNA: TGTGCCAGCTCAAGTGGGACTAGCGGGAGACTGCACGAGCAGTACTTC.

J is TRBJ2-5 and V is TRBV12-5; 11 positions match TRBD2. V was clipped by 2 bases and J by 3 bases; unmatched bases: 14. CDR3 size: 19 residues. Germline values: CDR1 LGHNT, CDR2 FRNRAP. The CDR3 protein is CASGLTPGLADLGEETQYF. The CDR3 DNA sequence: TGTGCTAGTGGTTTGACACCGGGACTAGCGGACCTGGGGGAAGAGACCCAGTACTTC.

Turning to this clone: The same CDR3 arises from other DNA sequences in this sample as well. The V and J genes are TRBV24-1 and TRBJ2-2; 9 bases agree with TRBD1. Trimming took 5 bases from V and 1 from J; bases not matched to a gene: 4. The germline CDR1 and CDR2 sequences are KGHDR and SFDVKD. This CDR3 contains 16 residues. In DNA, the CDR3 is TGTGCCACCAGTGGAGGACAGGGGAGGAACACCGGGGAGCTGTTTTTT. Translating gives CATSGGQGRNTGELFF.

This clone was observed a few times. CDR3 nucleotides: TGTGCCAGCAGCTTAGTCGCGGGAGCCTACGAGCAGTACTTC. Translating it yields CASSLVAGAYEQYF. The chain is built from TRBV7-2 and TRBJ2-7; 7 bases fit TRBD2. From germline, CDR1 is SGHTA and CDR2 FQGNSA. This CDR3 is built from 14 residues. V shed 1 base, J shed 2 bases, and the junction held 2 bases outside the gene matches.

This chain joins TRBV19 and TRBJ1-4, with D possibly TRBD1 on 6 matching bases. V was pared by 5 bases and J by 5 bases, with 12 bases between. CDR1 is LNHDA and CDR2 is SQIVND in the germline V gene (reference sequence). The CDR3 is 14 residues long. CDR3 nucleotides: TGTGCCAGTAGTCTACAGGGTGGGAATGAAAAACTGTTTTTT. Translation: CASSLQGGNEKLFF.

The count of this clone is one. At one of its ends the junction is not consistent with the germline gene, which may arise from a read error. The chain carries TRBV7-7 and TRBJ2-5, with D possibly being TRBD2 (6 bases). The CDR3 loop spans 17 amino acids. CDR1 is SSHAT, CDR2 FNYEAQ, per germline (reference sequence). The CDR3 DNA follows: TGTGCTAGCAGCCAGACGGAGGGCTGGGAGGAGCAAGAGACCCAGTACTTC. As protein: CASSQTEGWEEQETQYF.

V and J are TRBV7-6 and TRBJ2-1, with TRBD2 identical over 9 bases. V was pared by 4 bases and J by 4 bases, with 5 bases of the junction left unmatched. The CDR3 extends over 15 amino acids. Germline CDR1 is SGHVS and CDR2 is FNYEAQ. The CDR3 DNA reads as TGTGCCAGCAGCTCGGGACTAGCAGCTTACAATGAGCAGTTCTTC. Amino acids: CASSSGLAAYNEQFF.

The rearrangement uses TRBV3-1 (or the pseudogene TRBV3-2) and TRBJ1-1; D remains ambiguous. The CDR3 sequence is 15 residues long. Trimming pared 1 base from V and 0 bases from J, leaving 9 bases between. Germline V lookup: CDR1 LGHDT, CDR2 YNNKEL (reference sequence). CDR3 nucleotide sequence: TGTGCCAGCAGCCAAGGGTCAATCATGAACACTGAAGCTTTCTTT. Protein: CASSQGSIMNTEAFF.

The genes are TRBV11-2 and TRBJ2-1, with a possible D match to TRBD2 (6 bases). The length of the CDR3 is 15 residues. From germline, CDR1 is SGHAT and CDR2 FQNNGV. V was pared by 1 base and J by 4 bases, with 11 bases between. The CDR3 here is CASSLVLAPYNEQFF. CDR3 in DNA: TGTGCCAGCAGCTTAGTGCTAGCGCCTTACAATGAGCAGTTCTTC.

The V call is TRBV25-1, the J call TRBJ2-1, with TRBD2 matching over 12 bases. The germline CDR1 and CDR2 sequences are MGHDK and SYGVNS. CDR3 length equals 16 residues. V lost 4 bases to trimming and J lost 4 bases; unmatched junction nucleotides: 5. CDR3 sequence: CASSVLAGGGYNEQFF. Written as DNA, the CDR3 is TGTGCCAGCAGTGTTCTAGCGGGAGGGGGTTACAATGAGCAGTTCTTC.

The CDR3 is CASSSSDGGWQETQYF. The CDR3 nucleotides are TGTGCCAGCAGCTCGTCCGACGGGGGGTGGCAAGAGACCCAGTACTTC. J is TRBJ2-5 and V is TRBV11-1, with 7 nucleotides matching TRBD2. The CDR3 loop spans 16 amino acids. V shed 4 bases, J shed 2 bases, and the junction held 10 bases outside the gene matches. CDR1 is SGHAT, CDR2 FQDESV, per germline (reference sequence).

The CDR3 DNA reads TGCGCCAGCAGTGACCCGAGCAACGAGCAGTACTTC. This codes for CASSDPSNEQYF. The chain combines TRBV10-1 with TRBJ2-7; D gene ambiguous. The V gene lost 3 bases and the J gene lost 5 bases, with 8 bases spanning the gap. Looked up from germline, CDR1 is WNHNN and CDR2 is SYGVQD (reference sequence). This CDR3 has 12 residues.

The chain employs TRBV5-1 and TRBJ1-4; 8 bases match TRBD1. The length of the CDR3 is 15 residues. After removal of 4 bases from V and 4 bases from J, the junction contained 6 bases not matched to a gene. Germline values: CDR1 SGHRS, CDR2 YFSETQ. This CDR3 is CASSVTGDFNEKLFF. CDR3 DNA sequence: TGCGCCAGCAGCGTGACAGGGGACTTTAATGAAAAACTGTTTTTT.

The V gene is TRBV28, the J gene TRBJ1-6; TRBD1 agrees at 8 bases. The V gene's germline CDR1 is MDHEN and CDR2 SYDVKM. The V and J ends lost 5 bases and 10 bases, in that order; junction bases with no gene match: 10. The CDR3 is made up of 15 amino acids. CDR3 residues: CASSPYRGGRSPLHF. The DNA of the CDR3 is TGTGCCAGCAGTCCCTACAGGGGGGGACGCTCACCCCTCCACTTT.

The chain has TRBV4-2 and TRBJ1-2; D unclear. The CDR3 covers 13 residues. Trimming removed 0 bases from V and 8 bases from J, with 10 bases in between. Germline-derived CDR1 and CDR2 are LGHNA and YNFKEQ. Written as DNA, the CDR3 is TGTGCCAGCAGCCAAGATGAGGCGGGAGGCTACACCTTC. Encoded protein: CASSQDEAGGYTF.

The V and J genes are TRBV18 and TRBJ2-2, with D possibly TRBD2 on 5 matching bases. Germline assignment: CDR1 KGHSH and CDR2 LQKENI. CDR3 length equals 16 residues. The ends were cut back, 3 bases at V and 4 bases at J, with 15 bases in the middle. The CDR3 DNA is TGTGCCAGCTCACCCGATAGAGGGAGCGCCACCGGGGAGCTGTTTTTT. Translated, it gives CASSPDRGSATGELFF.

This clone occurred a few times. The V and J genes are TRBV7-9 and TRBJ2-3, with 12 positions matching TRBD2. V was pared by 3 bases and J by 0 bases, with 7 bases of the junction left unmatched. CDR3 size: 18 residues. The germline gives CDR1 SEHNR, CDR2 FQNEAQ (reference sequence). DNA of the CDR3: TGTGCCAGCAGCTTGCTGGCTAGCGGGAGGGCTAGCACAGATACGCAGTATTTT. Its translation is CASSLLASGRASTDTQYF.

This chain connects TRBV5-6 to TRBJ1-5; D ambiguous. V was shortened by 0 bases and J by 7 bases, with 11 bases between the two germline ends. CDR1 and CDR2 (germline): SGHDT, YYEEEE. The CDR3 length is 14 residues. The CDR3 loop reads CASSLAAGNQPQHF. The CDR3 nucleotides read TGTGCCAGCAGCTTGGCGGCGGGAAACCAGCCCCAGCATTTT.

Here the CDR3 DNA reads TGTGCCAGCCGCCTGGGCTCTAGCGGGAGTGCCTACGAGCAGTACTTC. As protein: CASRLGSSGSAYEQYF. This chain links TRBV2 with TRBJ2-7; 10 bases are a match to TRBD2. Germline V lookup: CDR1 SNHLY, CDR2 FYNNEI. V was pared by 8 bases and J by 2 bases, with 12 bases of the junction left unmatched. This CDR3 comprises 16 residues.

This chain connects TRBV30 to TRBJ2-1; 9 bases fit TRBD2. Trimming at V came to 4 bases and at J to 6 bases, leaving 7 bases not matched to a gene. The CDR3 loop spans 14 amino acids. CDR1 and CDR2 from the germline V gene are GTSNPN and SVGIG (reference sequence). This chain's CDR3 is CAWNPGTSPNEQFF. The CDR3 nucleotides read TGTGCCTGGAATCCCGGGACTAGCCCCAATGAGCAGTTCTTC.

V usage is TRBV7-2 and J usage is TRBJ2-7; either TRBD1 or TRBD2 may supply D (5 bases each). The CDR3 has 12 residues. The germline V and J ends were trimmed by 2 bases and 12 bases, with 14 bases remaining between them. Germline assignment: CDR1 SGHTA and CDR2 FQGNSA. Here the CDR3 DNA reads TGTGCCAGCAGCTTATTCGGGGCCCATGGGTACTTC. This codes for CASSLFGAHGYF. The full variable domain, completed using reference TRBV7-2 and TRBJ2-7, is GAGVSQSPSNKVTEKGKDVELRCDPISGHTALYWYRQSLGQGLEFLIYFQGNSAPDKSGLPSDRFSAERTGGSVSTLTIQRTQQEDSAVYLCASSLFGAHGYFGPGTRLTVT.

This chain links TRBV6-5 with TRBJ2-7; D is undetermined. CDR1 MNHEY and CDR2 SVGAGI come from the germline V gene. Trimming pared 7 bases from V and 1 base from J, leaving 5 bases between. The CDR3 consists of 11 residues. The DNA of the CDR3 is TGTGCCAGCACCCCGTCCTACGAGCAGTACTTC. This codes for CASTPSYEQYF.

The rearrangement links TRBV19 to TRBJ1-5; a possible D gene is TRBD1 (5 bases). Per germline, CDR1 LNHDA and CDR2 SQIVND (reference sequence). The CDR3 runs to 14 residues. V lost 6 bases to trimming and J lost 2 bases, with 11 bases between them. The CDR3 protein is CASSRGARNQPQHF. CDR3 in DNA: TGTGCCAGTAGCAGAGGGGCCCGCAATCAGCCCCAGCATTTT.